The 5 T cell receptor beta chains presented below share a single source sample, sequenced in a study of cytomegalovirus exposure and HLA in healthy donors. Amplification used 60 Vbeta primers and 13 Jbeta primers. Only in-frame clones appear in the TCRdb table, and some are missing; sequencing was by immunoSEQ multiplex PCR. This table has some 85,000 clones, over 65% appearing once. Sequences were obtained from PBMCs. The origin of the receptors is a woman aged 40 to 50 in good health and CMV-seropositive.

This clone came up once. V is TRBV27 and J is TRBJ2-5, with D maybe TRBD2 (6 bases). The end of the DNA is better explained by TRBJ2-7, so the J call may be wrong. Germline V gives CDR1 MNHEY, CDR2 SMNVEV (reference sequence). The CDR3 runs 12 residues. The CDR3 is CASGRRSYEQYF. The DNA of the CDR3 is TGTGCCAGCGGGAGGCGCTCCTACGAGCAGTACTTC.

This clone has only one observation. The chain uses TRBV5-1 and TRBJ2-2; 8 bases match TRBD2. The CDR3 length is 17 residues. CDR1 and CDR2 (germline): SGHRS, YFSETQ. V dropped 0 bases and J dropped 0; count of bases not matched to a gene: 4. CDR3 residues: CASSLGAGGSNTGELFF. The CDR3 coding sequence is TGCGCCAGCAGCTTGGGCGCGGGAGGCTCGAACACCGGGGAGCTGTTTTTT.

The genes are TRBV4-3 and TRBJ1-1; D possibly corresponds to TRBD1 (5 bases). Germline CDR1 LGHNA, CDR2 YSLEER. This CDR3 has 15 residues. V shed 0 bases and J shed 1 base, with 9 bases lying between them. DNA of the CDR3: TGCGCCAGCAGCCAAGATTTTGACAGGAACACTGAAGCTTTCTTT. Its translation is CASSQDFDRNTEAFF.

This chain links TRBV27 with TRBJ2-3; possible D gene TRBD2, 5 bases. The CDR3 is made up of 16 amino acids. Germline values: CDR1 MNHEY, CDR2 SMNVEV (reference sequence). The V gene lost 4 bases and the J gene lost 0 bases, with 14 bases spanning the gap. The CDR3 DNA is TGTGCCAGCAGTTCCCCCGGGAACAACAGCACAGATACGCAGTATTTT. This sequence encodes CASSSPGNNSTDTQYF.

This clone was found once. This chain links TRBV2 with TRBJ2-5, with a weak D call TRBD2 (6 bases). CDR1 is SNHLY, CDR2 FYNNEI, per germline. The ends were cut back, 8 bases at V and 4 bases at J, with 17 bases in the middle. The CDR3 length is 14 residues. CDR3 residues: CASGLAQLGETQYF. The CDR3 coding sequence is TGTGCCAGCGGGCTAGCGCAGCTGGGAGAGACCCAGTACTTC.